A single sample is the source of the 20 T cell receptor beta chains below, sequenced in a study of T cells after yellow fever vaccination. Using its own MiXCR run on the 5' RACE reads, TCRdb lists one record per CDR3 protein. This table holds 300,000 or so distinct CDR3 sequences, 10% to 15% found once. Source: CD4+ T cells sorted from PBMCs, taken 45 days after the yellow fever booster vaccination. Receptors were obtained from a man aged 25-45 years who received the YFV17D yellow fever vaccine.

The chain's CDR3 is CSARGQGSWYF. In DNA form, the CDR3 reads TGCAGTGCTAGAGGACAGGGGAGTTGGTACTTC. The gene calls are TRBV20-1 and TRBJ2-4; 8 nucleotides match TRBD1. The V gene's germline CDR1 is DFQATT and CDR2 SNEGSKA (reference sequence). This CDR3 region has 11 residues. V was clipped by 1 base and J by 15 bases; unmatched bases: 5.

The chain joins TRBV7-2 to TRBJ2-7, with TRBD2 matching 7 bases. The germline V gene has CDR1 SGHTA and CDR2 FQGNSA. Losses at the gene ends were 5 bases for V and 2 bases for J; bases not matched to a gene: 3. The CDR3 has 13 amino acids. The CDR3 DNA follows: TGTGCCAGCAGCCTGACTAGCCCCTACGAGCAGTACTTC. Its protein product is CASSLTSPYEQYF.

A few counts support this clonotype. The chain employs TRBV11-1 and TRBJ1-1, with unresolved D. Trimming shortened V by 0 bases and J by 2 bases, and 10 bases separated the two germline ends. Germline V lookup: CDR1 SGHAT, CDR2 FQDESV (reference sequence). This CDR3 has 15 residues. The CDR3 nucleotides are TGTGCCAGCAGCTTAGCCAACACCCGTAACACTGAAGCTTTCTTT. This gives the protein CASSLANTRNTEAFF. The whole variable domain, filled in from reference TRBV11-1 and TRBJ1-1, reads EAEVAQSPRYKITEKSQAVAFWCDPISGHATLYWYRQILGQGPELLVQFQDESVVDDSQLPKDRFSAERLKGVDSTLKIQPAELGDSAMYLCASSLANTRNTEAFFGQGTRLTVV.

This sequence joins TRBV29-1 and TRBJ1-4, with a weak D call TRBD1 (5 bases). Germline-derived CDR1 and CDR2 are SQVTM and ANQGSEA. The CDR3 covers 13 residues. V lost 6 bases to trimming and J lost 8 bases, with 16 bases between them. CDR3 loop: CSVSRGVGEKLFF. In DNA, the CDR3 is TGCAGCGTGTCACGGGGGGTCGGAGAAAAACTGTTTTTT.

This chain's CDR3 is CSARSGSSFNEQFF. The CDR3 region has the DNA TGCAGTGCCCGGAGCGGGAGTTCTTTCAATGAGCAGTTCTTC. V and J are TRBV20-1 and TRBJ2-1; 8 bases fit TRBD2. V was pared by 6 bases and J by 6 bases, with 10 bases of the junction left unmatched. The CDR3 is 14 residues long. Germline CDR1 is DFQATT and CDR2 is SNEGSKA (reference sequence).

This chain connects TRBV3-1 to TRBJ2-7, with D hard to call. The CDR3 runs to 12 residues. V dropped 0 bases and J dropped 6 bases, with 6 bases sitting between them. Germline V gives CDR1 LGHDT, CDR2 YNNKEL (reference sequence). CDR3 DNA: TGTGCCAGCAGCCAAGATCAATCCGAGCAGTACTTC. This gives the protein CASSQDQSEQYF.

The gene calls are TRBV5-1 and TRBJ2-6; 10 bases are shared with TRBD1. This CDR3 spans 17 amino acids. From germline, CDR1 is SGHRS and CDR2 YFSETQ. Trimming cost V 5 bases and J 2 bases; bases outside gene matches: 7. The CDR3 reads CASRATGTGAGANVLTF. The CDR3 nucleotides are TGCGCCAGCAGGGCAACCGGGACAGGGGCTGGGGCCAACGTCCTGACTTTC. Based on the CDR3 plus reference TRBV5-1 and TRBJ2-6, the full variable domain is KAGVTQTPRYLIKTRGQQVTLSCSPISGHRSVSWYQQTPGQGLQFLFEYFSETQRNKGNFPGRFSGRQFSNSRSEMNVSTLELGDSALYLCASRATGTGAGANVLTFGAGSRLTVL.

This chain links TRBV9 with TRBJ2-6; D is perhaps TRBD1 (6 bases). Trimming pared 2 bases from V and 2 bases from J, leaving 14 bases between. The CDR3 totals 17 residues. The V gene's germline CDR1 is SGDLS and CDR2 YYNGEE. The CDR3 spells CASSVKDREAGANVLTF. CDR3 in DNA: TGTGCCAGCAGCGTTAAGGACAGAGAGGCTGGGGCCAACGTCCTGACTTTC.

This clonotype turned up a few times. The chain carries TRBV25-1 and TRBJ1-1, with a weak D call TRBD1 (5 bases). The V gene lost 6 bases and the J gene lost 1 base, with 9 bases spanning the gap. The CDR3 runs 13 residues. Germline CDR1 reads MGHDK; CDR2 reads SYGVNS. CDR3: CASRLGTNTEAFF. The CDR3 DNA follows: TGTGCCAGCAGACTCGGGACGAACACTGAAGCTTTCTTT.

This clonotype was observed many times. The chain recombines TRBV20-1 with TRBJ1-5; TRBD1 matches at 7 bases. V was clipped by 6 bases and J by 3 bases; unmatched bases: 5. This CDR3 contains 13 residues. Per germline, CDR1 DFQATT and CDR2 SNEGSKA (reference sequence). CDR3 DNA: TGCAGTGCATTGACAGGGTACAATCAGCCCCAGCATTTT. It codes for CSALTGYNQPQHF.

This chain connects TRBV29-1 to TRBJ2-3; D unresolved. Germline V gene data show CDR1 as SQVTM and CDR2 as ANQGSEA. The CDR3 spans 12 residues. Trimming removed 6 bases at V and 5 bases at J, with 12 bases between. CDR3 sequence (DNA): TGCAGCGTCACATTGGCGAGAGATACGCAGTATTTT. Protein product: CSVTLARDTQYF.

This clonotype was detected a few times. Written as DNA, the CDR3 is TGCAGTGCTCCGGCGCAAGCGGGGATTAGCACAGATACGCAGTATTTT. It encodes CSAPAQAGISTDTQYF. The chain employs TRBV20-1 and TRBJ2-3; 7 bases map to TRBD2. The germline V gene encodes CDR1 DFQATT and CDR2 SNEGSKA (reference sequence). With 5 bases clipped from V and 0 bases from J, the junction kept 11 bases outside the gene matches. CDR3 length: 16 amino acids.

This clonotype was detected only a few times. V gene TRBV7-8 combines with J gene TRBJ2-2; 8 nucleotides match TRBD1. V lost 5 bases, J lost 6 bases, and 2 bases stayed unmatched. The V gene's germline CDR1 is SGHVS and CDR2 FQNEAQ. The CDR3 is 13 residues long. Here the CDR3 DNA reads TGTGCCAGCAGCCGACAGGGGCCCGGGGAGCTGTTTTTT. Protein: CASSRQGPGELFF.

This clonotype was seen only a few times. V is TRBV4-3 and J is TRBJ2-2; D remains unclear. Germline CDR1 and CDR2: LGHNA and YSLEER. V was trimmed by 0 bases and J by 1 base, leaving 9 bases between them. The CDR3 length is 16 residues. The CDR3 DNA reads TGCGCCAGCAGCCAAGAACTTCCGCGGAACACCGGGGAGCTGTTTTTT. Encoded protein: CASSQELPRNTGELFF.

Concerning this clonotype: Its ends do not fully match the called genes, so a read error is possible. The chain recombines TRBV20-1 with TRBJ1-4, with D uncertain. This CDR3 comprises 12 residues. The germline V gene has CDR1 DFQATT and CDR2 SNEGSKA (reference sequence). In DNA, the CDR3 is TGCAGTGCTAGAGATAGCGCTGAAAAACCGTTTTTT. It yields the protein CSARDSAEKPFF.

The V call is TRBV7-2, the J call TRBJ2-7, with D hard to call. Per the germline V gene, CDR1 is SGHTA and CDR2 is FQGNSA. Trimming pared 0 bases from V and 0 bases from J, leaving 9 bases between. This CDR3 is 15 amino acids long. CDR3 DNA sequence: TGTGCCAGCAGCTTAGCACCGATCTCCTCCTACGAGCAGTACTTC. Translating it yields CASSLAPISSYEQYF.

This clonotype was recorded a few times. The chain employs TRBV29-1 and TRBJ2-7, with 12 bases matching TRBD1. Per the germline V gene, CDR1 is SQVTM and CDR2 is ANQGSEA. The V segment lost 4 bases and the J segment 6 bases; nucleotides outside the gene matches: 10. The CDR3 is 15 amino acids. CDR3 residues: CSVVIRGQGAGEQYF. The CDR3, as DNA: TGCAGCGTTGTAATCCGGGGACAGGGGGCCGGCGAGCAGTACTTC.

The chain couples TRBV12-3 or TRBV12-4 to TRBJ1-6; maybe TRBD1 (5 bases). The ends were cut back, 4 bases at V and 10 bases at J, with 11 bases in the middle. The CDR3 extends over 13 amino acids. The CDR3 is CASSYVRDSPLHF. Here the CDR3 DNA reads TGTGCCAGCAGTTATGTCAGGGACTCACCCCTCCACTTT.

The genes are TRBV6-1 and TRBJ2-3; D call uncertain. Trimming removed 6 bases at V and 4 bases at J, with 11 bases between. Germline V lookup: CDR1 MNHNS, CDR2 SASEGT. The CDR3 contains 13 residues. In nucleotides, the CDR3 is TGTGCCAGCAGGGAAAGGGTCGCAGATACGCAGTATTTT. It translates to CASRERVADTQYF.

This clonotype has just a few counts. The chain has TRBV30 and TRBJ1-1; D might be TRBD1 (6 bases). The germline V gene encodes CDR1 GTSNPN and CDR2 SVGIG (reference sequence). This CDR3 comprises 15 residues. V gave up 4 bases and J gave up 0 bases, with 15 bases separating them. The CDR3, as DNA: TGTGCCTGGACCGATCCCAGGGGATTGAACACTGAAGCTTTCTTT. Translated, it gives CAWTDPRGLNTEAFF.